What follows is one TCR beta chain and its context. Its cognate antigen is unknown. The CDR3 is made up of 16 amino acids. V dropped 4 bases and J dropped 0; count of bases not matched to a gene: 4. Germline values: CDR1 WSHSY, CDR2 SAAADI. The data belong to a study of T cell responses to AZD1222 COVID-19 vaccine. Broader study findings: A mostly white British donor set with more females was recruited, and clonal diversity was possibly underestimated. Spike as a whole was targeted by vaccine-associated CD4 TCRs, dominant at 160-218 and 743-854. Baseline seropositivity occurred in only a handful of AZD1222 recipients.

This table comes from immunoSEQ multiplex PCR, and its TCRdb copy is limited to in-frame clones, with some not included. The sample lists around 75,000 clones; roughly 81% were seen once. The sequencing used peripheral blood, collected on day 0 of AZD1222 vaccination. The sequence derives from an adult in good health. This chain connects TRBV10-2 to TRBJ2-2; TRBD1 matches 8 bases. Written as DNA, the CDR3 is TGCGCCAGCAGTGCCAGGGACAGGACGAACACCGGGGAGCTGTTTTTT. This codes for CASSARDRTNTGELFF.